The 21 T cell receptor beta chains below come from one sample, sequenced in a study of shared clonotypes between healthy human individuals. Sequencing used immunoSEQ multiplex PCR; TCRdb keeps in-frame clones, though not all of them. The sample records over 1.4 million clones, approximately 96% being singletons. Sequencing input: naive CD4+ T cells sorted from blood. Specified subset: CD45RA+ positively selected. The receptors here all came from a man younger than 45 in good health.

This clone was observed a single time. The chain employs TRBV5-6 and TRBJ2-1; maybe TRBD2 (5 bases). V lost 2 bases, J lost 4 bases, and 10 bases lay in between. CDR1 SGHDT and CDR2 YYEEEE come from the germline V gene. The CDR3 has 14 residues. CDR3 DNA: TGTGCCAGCAGCTTAGGGAGCCAATACAATGAGCAGTTCTTC. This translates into CASSLGSQYNEQFF.

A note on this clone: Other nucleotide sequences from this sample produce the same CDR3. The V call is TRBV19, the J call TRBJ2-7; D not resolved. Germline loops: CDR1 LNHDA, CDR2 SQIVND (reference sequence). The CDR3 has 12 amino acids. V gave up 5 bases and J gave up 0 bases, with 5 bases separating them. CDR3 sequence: CASSAASYEQYF. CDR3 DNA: TGTGCCAGTAGTGCGGCCTCCTACGAGCAGTACTTC.

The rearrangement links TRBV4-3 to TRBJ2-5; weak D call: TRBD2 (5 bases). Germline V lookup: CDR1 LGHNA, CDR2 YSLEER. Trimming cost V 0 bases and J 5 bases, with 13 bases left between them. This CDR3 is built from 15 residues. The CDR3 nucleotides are TGCGCCAGCAGCCAAGAATTGACTCCGGGGGAGACCCAGTACTTC. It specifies CASSQELTPGETQYF.

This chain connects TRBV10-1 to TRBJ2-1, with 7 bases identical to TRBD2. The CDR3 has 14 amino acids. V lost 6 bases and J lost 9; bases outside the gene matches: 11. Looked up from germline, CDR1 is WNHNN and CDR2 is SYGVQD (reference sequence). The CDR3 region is CASSSHRLAIEQFF. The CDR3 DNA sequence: TGCGCCAGCAGCAGCCATAGACTAGCTATTGAGCAGTTCTTC.

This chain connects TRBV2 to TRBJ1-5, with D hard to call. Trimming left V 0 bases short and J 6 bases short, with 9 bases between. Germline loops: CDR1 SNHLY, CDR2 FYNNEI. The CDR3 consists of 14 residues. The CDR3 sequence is CASSEALPGQPQHF. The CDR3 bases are TGTGCCAGCAGTGAAGCGCTTCCGGGTCAGCCCCAGCATTTT. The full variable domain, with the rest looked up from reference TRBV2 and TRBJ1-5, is EPEVTQTPSHQVTQMGQEVILRCVPISNHLYFYWYRQILGQKVEFLVSFYNNEISEKSEIFDDQFSVERPDGSNFTLKIRSTKLEDSAMYFCASSEALPGQPQHFGDGTRLSIL.

CDR3 nucleotide sequence: TGCGCCAGCACATCTCTGATAGCGGGAGATATAAATGAGCAGTTCTTC. Its translation: CASTSLIAGDINEQFF. This sequence joins TRBV5-1 and TRBJ2-1; 9 bases are a match to TRBD2. CDR1 and CDR2 from the germline V gene are SGHRS and YFSETQ. V shed 6 bases, J shed 7 bases, and the junction held 14 bases outside the gene matches. This CDR3 region has 16 residues.

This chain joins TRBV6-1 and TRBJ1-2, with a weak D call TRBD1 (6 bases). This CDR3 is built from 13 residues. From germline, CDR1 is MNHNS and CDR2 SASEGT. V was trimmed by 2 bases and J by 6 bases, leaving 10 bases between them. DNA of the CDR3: TGTGCCAGCAGTGAATTGGGGGGCGATGGCTACACCTTC. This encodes CASSELGGDGYTF.

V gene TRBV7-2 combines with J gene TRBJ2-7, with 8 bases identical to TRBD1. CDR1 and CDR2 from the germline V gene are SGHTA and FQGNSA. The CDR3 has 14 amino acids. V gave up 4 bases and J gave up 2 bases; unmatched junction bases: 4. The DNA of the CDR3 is TGTGCCAGCAGCTGGAGGACAGGGACCTACGAGCAGTACTTC. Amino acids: CASSWRTGTYEQYF.

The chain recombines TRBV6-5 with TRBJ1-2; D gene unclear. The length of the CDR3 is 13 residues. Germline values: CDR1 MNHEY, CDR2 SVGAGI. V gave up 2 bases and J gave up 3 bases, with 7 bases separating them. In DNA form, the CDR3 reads TGTGCCAGCAGTTACGAGGCCTACTATGGCTACACCTTC. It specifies CASSYEAYYGYTF.

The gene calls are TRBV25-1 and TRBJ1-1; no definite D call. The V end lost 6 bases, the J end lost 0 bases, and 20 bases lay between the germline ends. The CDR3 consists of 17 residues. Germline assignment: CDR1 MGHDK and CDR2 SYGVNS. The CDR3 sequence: CASSPSAPVRMNTEAFF. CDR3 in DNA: TGTGCCAGCAGCCCGTCAGCCCCAGTCCGTATGAACACTGAAGCTTTCTTT.

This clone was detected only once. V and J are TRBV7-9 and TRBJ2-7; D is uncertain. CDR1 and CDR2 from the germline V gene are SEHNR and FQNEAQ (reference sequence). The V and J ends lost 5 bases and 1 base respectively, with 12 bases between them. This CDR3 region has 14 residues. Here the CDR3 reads CASSPLVNSYEQYF. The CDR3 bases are TGTGCCAGCAGCCCCCTCGTGAATTCCTACGAGCAGTACTTC.

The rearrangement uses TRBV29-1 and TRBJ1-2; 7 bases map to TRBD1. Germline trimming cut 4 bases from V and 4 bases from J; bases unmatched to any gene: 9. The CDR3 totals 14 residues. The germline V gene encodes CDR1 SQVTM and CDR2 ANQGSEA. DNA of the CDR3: TGCAGCGTTGCCCAGACAGGGTTAACCTATGGCTACACCTTC. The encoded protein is CSVAQTGLTYGYTF.

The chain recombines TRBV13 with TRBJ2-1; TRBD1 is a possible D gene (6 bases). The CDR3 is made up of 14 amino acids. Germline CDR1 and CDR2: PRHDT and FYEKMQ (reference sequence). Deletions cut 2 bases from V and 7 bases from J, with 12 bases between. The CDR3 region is CASSLTGLLNEQFF. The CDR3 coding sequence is TGTGCCAGCAGCTTAACAGGGCTTTTAAATGAGCAGTTCTTC.

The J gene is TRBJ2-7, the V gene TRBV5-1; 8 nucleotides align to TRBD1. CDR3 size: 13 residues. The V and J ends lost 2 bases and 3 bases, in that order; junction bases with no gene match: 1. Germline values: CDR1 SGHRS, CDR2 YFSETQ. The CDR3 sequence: CASSFGTGYEQYF. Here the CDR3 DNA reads TGCGCCAGCAGCTTCGGGACAGGCTACGAGCAGTACTTC.

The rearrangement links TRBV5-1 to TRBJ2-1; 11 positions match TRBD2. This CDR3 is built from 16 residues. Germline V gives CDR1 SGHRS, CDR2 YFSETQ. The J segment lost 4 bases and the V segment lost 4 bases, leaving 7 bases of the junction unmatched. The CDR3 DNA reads TGCGCCAGCAGCGCTGGGACTAGCGGACTTTACAATGAGCAGTTCTTC. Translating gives CASSAGTSGLYNEQFF.

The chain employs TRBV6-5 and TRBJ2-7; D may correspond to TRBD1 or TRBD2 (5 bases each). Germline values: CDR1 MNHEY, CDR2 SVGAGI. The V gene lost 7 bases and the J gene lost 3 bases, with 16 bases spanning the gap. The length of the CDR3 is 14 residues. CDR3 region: CASTSGTHLYEQYF. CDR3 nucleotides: TGTGCCAGCACCTCAGGGACCCACCTCTACGAGCAGTACTTC.

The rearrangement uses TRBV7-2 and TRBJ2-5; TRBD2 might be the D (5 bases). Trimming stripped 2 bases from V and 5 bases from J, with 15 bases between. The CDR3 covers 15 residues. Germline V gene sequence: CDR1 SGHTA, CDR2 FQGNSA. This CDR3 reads CASSLNPAGRETQYF. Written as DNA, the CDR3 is TGTGCCAGCAGCTTAAACCCGGCGGGTAGGGAGACCCAGTACTTC.

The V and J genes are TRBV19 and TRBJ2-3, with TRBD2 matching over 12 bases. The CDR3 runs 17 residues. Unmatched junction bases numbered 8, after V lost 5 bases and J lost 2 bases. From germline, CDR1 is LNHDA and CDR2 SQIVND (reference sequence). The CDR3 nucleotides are TGTGCCAGTAGTGCCCAAAGGACTAGCGGGAACACAGATACGCAGTATTTT. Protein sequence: CASSAQRTSGNTDTQYF.

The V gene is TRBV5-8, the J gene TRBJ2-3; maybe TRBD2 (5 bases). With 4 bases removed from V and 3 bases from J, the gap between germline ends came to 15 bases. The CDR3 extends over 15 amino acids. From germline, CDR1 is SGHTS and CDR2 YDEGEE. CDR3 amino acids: CASSPREFITDTQYF. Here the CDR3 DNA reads TGTGCCAGCAGCCCAAGGGAGTTTATAACAGATACGCAGTATTTT.

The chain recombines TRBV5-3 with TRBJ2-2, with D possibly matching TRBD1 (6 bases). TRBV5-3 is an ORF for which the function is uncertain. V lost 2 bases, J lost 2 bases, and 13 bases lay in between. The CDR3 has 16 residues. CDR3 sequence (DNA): TGTGCCAGAAGCTTCAGGGGAATGGCAAACACCGGGGAGCTGTTTTTT. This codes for CARSFRGMANTGELFF.

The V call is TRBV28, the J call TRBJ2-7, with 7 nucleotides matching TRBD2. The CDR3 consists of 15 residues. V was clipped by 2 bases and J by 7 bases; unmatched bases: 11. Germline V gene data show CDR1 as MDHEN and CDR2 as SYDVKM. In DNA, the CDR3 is TGTGCCAGCAGTTTAGGGCTGCGGGGGTTCGGGGAGCAGTACTTC. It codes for CASSLGLRGFGEQYF.